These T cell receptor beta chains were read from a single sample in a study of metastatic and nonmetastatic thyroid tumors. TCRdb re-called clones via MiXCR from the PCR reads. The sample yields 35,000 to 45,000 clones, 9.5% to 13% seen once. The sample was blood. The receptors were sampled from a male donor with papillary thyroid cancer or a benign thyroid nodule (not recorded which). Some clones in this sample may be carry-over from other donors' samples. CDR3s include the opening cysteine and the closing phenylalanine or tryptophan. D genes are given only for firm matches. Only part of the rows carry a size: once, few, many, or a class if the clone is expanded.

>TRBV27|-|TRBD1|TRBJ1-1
TGTGCCAGCAGTCCAAACCGTGACAGGGGGTCGAACACTGAATCTTTCTTT
CASSPNRDRGSNTESFF
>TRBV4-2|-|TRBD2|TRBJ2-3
TGTGCCAGCAGCCAAGGGACTAGCCCTTACACAGATACGCAGTATTTT
CASSQGTSPYTDTQYF
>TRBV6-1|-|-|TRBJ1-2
TGTGCCAGTAGAGGAACACAGGACCCCCGAGGCTACACCTTC
CASRGTQDPRGYTF
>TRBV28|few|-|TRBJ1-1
TGTTCCAGCATACTTGGACAGCGTGAAGCTTTCTTT
CSSILGQREAFF
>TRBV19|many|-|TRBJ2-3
TGTGCCAGTAGTAACGGGGTGAGCGCAGATACGCAGTATTTT
CASSNGVSADTQYF
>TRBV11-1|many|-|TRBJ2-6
TGTGCCAGCAGCCTAAAGGGGGGAATTGGGGTGACTGGGGCCAACGTCCTGACTTTC
CASSLKGGIGVTGANVLTF
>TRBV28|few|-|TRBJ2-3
TGTGCCAGCAGTTTATGGGCCATCCGGGCTCCAGATACGCAGTATTTT
CASSLWAIRAPDTQYF
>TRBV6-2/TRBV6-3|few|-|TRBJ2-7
TGTGCCAGCAGAATCTGGACAGTGGCCTACGAGCAGTACTTC
CASRIWTVAYEQYF
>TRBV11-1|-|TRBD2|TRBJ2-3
TGTGCCAGCAGCCCGGCCCGACTAGCAGGAGTTACAGATACGCAGTATTTT
CASSPARLAGVTDTQYF
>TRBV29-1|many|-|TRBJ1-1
TGCAGCGCCCGTAGTAAGGACACTGAAGCTTTCTTT
CSARSKDTEAFF
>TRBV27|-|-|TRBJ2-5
TGTGCCAGCAGTTTATGGGGGCAAGAGACCCAGTACTTC
CASSLWGQETQYF
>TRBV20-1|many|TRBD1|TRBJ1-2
TGCAGTGCTCCCGGGACAGGGGGCCATGGCTACACCTTC
CSAPGTGGHGYTF
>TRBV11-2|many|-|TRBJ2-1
TGTGCCAGCAGCTTAGCGGTCACCCTAGTCGATGAGCAGTTCTTC
CASSLAVTLVDEQFF
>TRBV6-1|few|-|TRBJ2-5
TGTGCCAGCAGTGAGTCGCGTCAGGAAGATACCCAGTACTTC
CASSESRQEDTQYF
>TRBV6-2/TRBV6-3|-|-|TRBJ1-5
TGTGCCAGCAGTCGCCTGCCGGGTAGTAATCATCCCCAGCATTTT
CASSRLPGSNHPQHF
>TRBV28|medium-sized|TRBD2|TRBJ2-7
TGTGCCAGCAGTGGGGAGGGACCCTACGAGCAGTACTTC
CASSGEGPYEQYF
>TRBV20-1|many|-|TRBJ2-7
TGCAGTGCCCCCAGGATAAGCGCGGCGCGGGACGAGCAGTACTTC
CSAPRISAARDEQYF
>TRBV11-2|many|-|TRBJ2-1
TGTGCCAGCAGCTCTGGGGACACGAAGTGGGATGAGCAGTTCTTC
CASSSGDTKWDEQFF
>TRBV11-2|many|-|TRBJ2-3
TGTGCCAGCAGCTCAAGCCGGGACGTCCCTTCCACAGATACGCAGTATTTT
CASSSSRDVPSTDTQYF
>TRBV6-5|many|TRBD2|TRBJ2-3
TGTGCCAGCAGTACTAGCGGGAGGGGTGTATTAGGAGATACGCAGTATTTT
CASSTSGRGVLGDTQYF
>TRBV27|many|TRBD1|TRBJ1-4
TGTGCCAGCAGTTTATCCAAGACAGGGCGGGGGACTAATGAAAAACTGTTTTTT
CASSLSKTGRGTNEKLFF
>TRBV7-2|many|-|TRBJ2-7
TGTGCCAGCAGACCGACTAGTCTAGCCTGGGAGCAGTACTTC
CASRPTSLAWEQYF
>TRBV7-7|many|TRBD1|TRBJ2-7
TGTGCTAGCAGCTTCCCCGGGACAGGGACCTCCTACGAGCAGTACTTC
CASSFPGTGTSYEQYF
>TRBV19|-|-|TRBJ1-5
TGTGCCAGTAGTATGGGACTAACTCCGTCGGAGCCCCAGCATTTT
CASSMGLTPSEPQHF
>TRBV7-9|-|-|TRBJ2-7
TGTGCCAGCAGCTTAGGGGCGTACGAGAAATACTTC
CASSLGAYEKYF
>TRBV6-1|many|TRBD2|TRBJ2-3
TGTGCCAGCAGGATGTCGGGACTAGCGGCCACAGATACGCAGTATTTT
CASRMSGLAATDTQYF
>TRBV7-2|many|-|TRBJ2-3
TGTGCCAGCATCCCGGAGGGGTGGGATACGCAGTATTTT
CASIPEGWDTQYF
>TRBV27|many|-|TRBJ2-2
TGTGCCAGCAGTTCACGAACGAACACCGGGGAGCTGTTTTTT
CASSSRTNTGELFF
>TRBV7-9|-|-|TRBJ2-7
TGTGCCAGCAGCGGCCTCGGGGTTTGGGAGCAGTACTTC
CASSGLGVWEQYF
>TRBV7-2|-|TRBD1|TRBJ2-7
TGTGCCAGCAGCTTACAGTTTTCACAGGGGCACGAGCAGTACTTC
CASSLQFSQGHEQYF
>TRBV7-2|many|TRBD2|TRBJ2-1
TGTGCCAGCAGCTTAGGGCTAGCGGGAGGACCCGTTCTTTTGGAGCAGTTCTTC
CASSLGLAGGPVLLEQFF
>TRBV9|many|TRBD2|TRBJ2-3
TGTGCCAGCAGCGTAGCTATTGCGGGAGGGGGCACAGATACGCAGTATTTT
CASSVAIAGGGTDTQYF
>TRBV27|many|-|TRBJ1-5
TGTGCCAGCAGTCCGAACAGGGATTTTGCGAGTCAGCCCCAGCATTTT
CASSPNRDFASQPQHF
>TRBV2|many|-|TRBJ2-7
TGTGCCAGCAGTACGTATACCTACGAGCAGTACTTC
CASSTYTYEQYF
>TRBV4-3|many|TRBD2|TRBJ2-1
TGCGCCAGCAGCCAAGATTGGGGGACTAGCGGCAATGAGCAGTTCTTC
CASSQDWGTSGNEQFF
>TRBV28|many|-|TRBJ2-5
TGTGCCAGCAAGAGGGGGAGGGCCGGTGAGACCCAGTACTTC
CASKRGRAGETQYF
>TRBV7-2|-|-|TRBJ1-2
TGTGCCAGCAGCTTATGCCATGGATACGGCTGTGGCTACACCTTC
CASSLCHGYGCGYTF
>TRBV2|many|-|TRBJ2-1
TGTGCCAGCAGCGGGACCCGAAATGAGCAGTTCTTC
CASSGTRNEQFF
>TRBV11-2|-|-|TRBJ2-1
TGTGCCAGCAGCCAGCGACAGTCTGGCTCCTACAATGAGCAGTTCTTC
CASSQRQSGSYNEQFF